A selection of T cell receptor beta chains follows, all from one sample in a study of breast tumors, draining lymph nodes, adjacent tissues. From the multiplex PCR reads, TCRdb called clonotypes with MiXCR, one entry per CDR3 protein. This table holds about 180,000 distinct CDR3 sequences, 30% to 35% found once. Source material: axillary lymph node tissue. The source is a female donor with breast cancer. Some clones in this sample may be carry-over from other donors' samples. Each CDR3 is given with its conserved first and last residue. Fields, in order: V gene, J gene, CDR3 protein.

V gene: TRBV7-9; J gene: TRBJ1-2; CDR3 protein: CASSLFGTGLTDYGYTF
V gene: TRBV28; J gene: TRBJ2-1; CDR3 protein: CASKGTEHPVGYNEQFF
V gene: TRBV2; J gene: TRBJ2-3; CDR3 protein: CASSGPGPAGGTSTDTQYF
V gene: TRBV5-5; J gene: TRBJ2-1; CDR3 protein: CASTFRGEQFF
V gene: TRBV5-1; J gene: TRBJ1-2; CDR3 protein: CASSLGQTTNYGYTF
V gene: TRBV12-3/TRBV12-4; J gene: TRBJ1-4; CDR3 protein: CASSYRQGGNEKLFF
V gene: TRBV3-1; J gene: TRBJ1-1; CDR3 protein: CASSLRLTGSLTTEAFF
V gene: TRBV20-1; J gene: TRBJ2-5; CDR3 protein: CSARTSGSVTLQETQYF
V gene: TRBV3-1; J gene: TRBJ2-1; CDR3 protein: CASSQRGLAGGSKFF
V gene: TRBV30; J gene: TRBJ1-2; CDR3 protein: CAWSPGRANGYTF
V gene: TRBV7-9; J gene: TRBJ1-3; CDR3 protein: CASSAEGRVSGNTIYF
V gene: TRBV20-1; J gene: TRBJ2-1; CDR3 protein: CSARTSSGGARNEQFF
V gene: TRBV18; J gene: TRBJ2-7; CDR3 protein: CASSPVGDGYEQYF
V gene: TRBV12-5; J gene: TRBJ2-7; CDR3 protein: CASGLAPDSFEQYF
V gene: TRBV7-9; J gene: TRBJ1-5; CDR3 protein: CASSLDIGTAFNQPQHF
V gene: TRBV20-1; J gene: TRBJ2-3; CDR3 protein: CSGGLAPLDTQYF
V gene: TRBV7-2; J gene: TRBJ1-2; CDR3 protein: CASTITDLNYGYTF
V gene: TRBV11-3; J gene: TRBJ1-6; CDR3 protein: CASSSRDRVGSPLHF
V gene: TRBV6-6; J gene: TRBJ1-5; CDR3 protein: CASSHPPQGSRNQPQHF
V gene: TRBV9; J gene: TRBJ2-3; CDR3 protein: CASSVGGQYTDTQYF
V gene: TRBV7-3; J gene: TRBJ1-2; CDR3 protein: CAISLVSRADYGYPF
V gene: TRBV19; J gene: TRBJ1-1; CDR3 protein: CASSGTDRGNEAFF
V gene: TRBV12-3/TRBV12-4; J gene: TRBJ1-5; CDR3 protein: CASRQGQGAQPQHF
V gene: TRBV4-1; J gene: TRBJ2-3; CDR3 protein: CASSPRGRCTDTQYF